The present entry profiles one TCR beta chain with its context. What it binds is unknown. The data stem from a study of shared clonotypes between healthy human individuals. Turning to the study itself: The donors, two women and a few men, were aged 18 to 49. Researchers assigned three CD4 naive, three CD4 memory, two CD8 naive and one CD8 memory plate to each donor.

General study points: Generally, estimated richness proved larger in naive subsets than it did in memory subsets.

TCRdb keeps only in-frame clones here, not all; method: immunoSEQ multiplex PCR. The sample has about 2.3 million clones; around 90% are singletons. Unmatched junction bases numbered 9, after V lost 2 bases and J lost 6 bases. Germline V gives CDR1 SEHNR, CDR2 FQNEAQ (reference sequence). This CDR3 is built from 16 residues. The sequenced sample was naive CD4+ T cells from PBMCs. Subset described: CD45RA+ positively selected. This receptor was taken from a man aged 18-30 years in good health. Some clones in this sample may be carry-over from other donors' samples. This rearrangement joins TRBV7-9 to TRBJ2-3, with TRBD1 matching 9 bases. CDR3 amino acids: CASSLPTNRGLDTQYF. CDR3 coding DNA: TGTGCCAGCAGCTTACCCACGAACAGGGGGCTGGATACGCAGTATTTT.